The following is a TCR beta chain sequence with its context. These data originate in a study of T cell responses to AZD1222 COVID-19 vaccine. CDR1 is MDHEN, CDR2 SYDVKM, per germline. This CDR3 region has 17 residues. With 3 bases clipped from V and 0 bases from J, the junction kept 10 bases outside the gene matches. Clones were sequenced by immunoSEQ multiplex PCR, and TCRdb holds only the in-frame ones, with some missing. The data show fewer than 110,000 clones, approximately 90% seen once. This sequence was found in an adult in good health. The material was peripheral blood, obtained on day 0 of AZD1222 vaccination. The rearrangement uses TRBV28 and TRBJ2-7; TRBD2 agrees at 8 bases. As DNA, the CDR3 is TGTGCCAGCAGTTTTTACGGGGGGGGAAAAAGCTCCTACGAGCAGTACTTC. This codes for CASSFYGGGKSSYEQYF. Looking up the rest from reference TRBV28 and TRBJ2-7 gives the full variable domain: DVKVTQSSRYLVKRTGEKVFLECVQDMDHENMFWYRQDPGLGLRLIYFSYDVKMKEKGDIPEGYSVSREKKERFSLILESASTNQTSMYLCASSFYGGGKSSYEQYFGPGTRLTVT.